This T cell receptor beta chain was identified in a study of T cells in Graves' hyperthyroidism and ophthalmopathy. Looking at the study overall: Upon initial diagnosis and before any treatment, peripheral blood was collected.

Germline lookup yields CDR1 LNHNV and CDR2 YYDKDF (reference sequence). V was cut by 3 bases and J by 3 bases, with 12 bases left in between. The CDR3 consists of 14 residues. This clonotype has only a few counts. Its antigen is unknown. Findings and limits, study-wide: Ophthalmopathy was model-predicted a median around 6.1 months pre-onset.

Patients were excluded because of uncontrolled infection, other autoimmune disease, pregnancy or lactation. 10 ml fresh peripheral blood yielded the PBMCs. Amplified regions were TCR beta CDR3 sequences from RNA transcripts. The TCR CDR3 was amplified in a first-round RT-PCR using the HTBI primer set. One entry per CDR3 protein results from TCRdb running MiXCR on the multiplex PCR reads. Here the sample spans 500,000 or so distinct CDR3 sequences, more than 15% being singletons. This TCR came from a woman under 30 with Graves' ophthalmopathy. This chain connects TRBV15 to TRBJ2-7, with unresolved D. The source material was blood. The CDR3 nucleotides read TGTGCCACCAGCAGCGAATCGAATAACTACGAGCAGTACTTC. It specifies CATSSESNNYEQYF.